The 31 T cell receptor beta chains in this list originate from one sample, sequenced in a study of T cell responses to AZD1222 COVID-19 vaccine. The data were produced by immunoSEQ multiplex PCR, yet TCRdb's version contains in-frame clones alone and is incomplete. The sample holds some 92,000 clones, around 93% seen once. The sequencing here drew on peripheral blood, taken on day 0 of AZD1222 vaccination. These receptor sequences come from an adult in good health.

The CDR3 DNA reads TGTGCCAGCAGCCGAGGGGACTCCCAGGGCATTCAGTACTTC. Protein: CASSRGDSQGIQYF. The chain recombines TRBV3-1 (or the pseudogene TRBV3-2) with TRBJ2-4; TRBD2 is a possible D gene (6 bases). The CDR3 length is 14 residues. V was trimmed by 4 bases and J by 9 bases, leaving 16 bases between them. Germline V gene lookup returns CDR1 LGHDT and CDR2 YNNKEL (reference sequence).

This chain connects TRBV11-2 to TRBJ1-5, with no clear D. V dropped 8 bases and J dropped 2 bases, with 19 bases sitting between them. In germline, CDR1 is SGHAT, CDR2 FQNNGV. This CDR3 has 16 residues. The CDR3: CASQKLDGHGNQPQHF. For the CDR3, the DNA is TGTGCCAGCCAGAAACTTGACGGCCATGGCAATCAGCCCCAGCATTTT.

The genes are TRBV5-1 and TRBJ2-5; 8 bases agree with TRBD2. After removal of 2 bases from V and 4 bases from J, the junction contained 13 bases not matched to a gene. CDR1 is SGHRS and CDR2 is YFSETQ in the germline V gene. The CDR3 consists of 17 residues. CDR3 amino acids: CASSFRGGSSEGETQYF. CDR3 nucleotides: TGCGCCAGCAGCTTTCGGGGGGGGTCTAGCGAGGGAGAGACCCAGTACTTC.

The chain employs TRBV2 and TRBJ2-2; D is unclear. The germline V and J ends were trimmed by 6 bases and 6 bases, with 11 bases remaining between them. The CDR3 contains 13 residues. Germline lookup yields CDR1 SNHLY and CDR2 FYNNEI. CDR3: CASSLTRPGELFF. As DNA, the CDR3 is TGTGCCAGCAGCCTCACTCGGCCCGGGGAGCTGTTTTTT. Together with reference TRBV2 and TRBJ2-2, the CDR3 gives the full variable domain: EPEVTQTPSHQVTQMGQEVILRCVPISNHLYFYWYRQILGQKVEFLVSFYNNEISEKSEIFDDQFSVERPDGSNFTLKIRSTKLEDSAMYFCASSLTRPGELFFGEGSRLTVL.

The CDR3 loop is CASSLTGTGPTF. CDR3 sequence (DNA): TGTGCCAGCAGCTTAACAGGGACCGGACCCACCTTC. This rearrangement joins TRBV5-6 to TRBJ1-2, with D tentatively TRBD1 (6 bases). This CDR3 comprises 12 residues. The germline gives CDR1 SGHDT, CDR2 YYEEEE. V gave up 2 bases and J gave up 13 bases, with 15 bases separating them.

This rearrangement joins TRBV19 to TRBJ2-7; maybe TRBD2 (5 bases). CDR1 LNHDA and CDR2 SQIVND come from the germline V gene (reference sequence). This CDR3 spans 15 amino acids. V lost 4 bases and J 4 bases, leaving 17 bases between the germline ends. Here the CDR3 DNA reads TGTGCCAGTAGTACCACAGTGCGGGTGGTTTACGAGCAGTACTTC. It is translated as CASSTTVRVVYEQYF.

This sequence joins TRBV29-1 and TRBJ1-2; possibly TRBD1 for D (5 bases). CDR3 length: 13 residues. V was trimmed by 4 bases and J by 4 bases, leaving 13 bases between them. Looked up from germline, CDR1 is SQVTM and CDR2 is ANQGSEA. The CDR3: CSVARDGPYGYTF. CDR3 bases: TGCAGCGTTGCCCGGGACGGCCCCTATGGCTACACCTTC.

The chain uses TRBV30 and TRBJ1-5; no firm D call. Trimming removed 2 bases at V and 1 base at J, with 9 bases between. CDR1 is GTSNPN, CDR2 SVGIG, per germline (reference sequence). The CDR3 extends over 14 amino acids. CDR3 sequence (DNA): TGTGCCTGGAGTAGGGAACAGAGCAATCAGCCCCAGCATTTT. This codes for CAWSREQSNQPQHF.

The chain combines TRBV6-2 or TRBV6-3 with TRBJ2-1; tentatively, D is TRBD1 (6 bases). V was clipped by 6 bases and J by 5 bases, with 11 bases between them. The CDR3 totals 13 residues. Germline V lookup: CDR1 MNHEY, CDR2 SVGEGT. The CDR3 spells CASSTGRHNEQFF. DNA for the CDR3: TGTGCCAGCAGCACAGGGCGGCACAATGAGCAGTTCTTC.

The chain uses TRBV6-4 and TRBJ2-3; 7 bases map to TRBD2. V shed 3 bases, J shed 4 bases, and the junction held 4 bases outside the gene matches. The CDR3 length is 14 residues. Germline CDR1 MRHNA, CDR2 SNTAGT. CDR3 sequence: CASSDTAGPDTQYF. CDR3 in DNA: TGTGCCAGCAGTGATACAGCGGGGCCAGATACGCAGTATTTT.

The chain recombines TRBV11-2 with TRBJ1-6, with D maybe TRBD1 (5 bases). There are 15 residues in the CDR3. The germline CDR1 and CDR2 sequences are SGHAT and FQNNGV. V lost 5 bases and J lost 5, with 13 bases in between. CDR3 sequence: CASSLPGTHNSPLHF. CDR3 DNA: TGTGCCAGCAGCCTCCCCGGGACTCATAATTCACCCCTCCACTTT.

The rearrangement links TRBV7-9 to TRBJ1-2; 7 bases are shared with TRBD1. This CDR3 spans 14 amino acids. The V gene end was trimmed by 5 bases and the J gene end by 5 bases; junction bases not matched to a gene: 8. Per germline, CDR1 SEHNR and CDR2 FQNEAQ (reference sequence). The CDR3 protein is CASSLSGTEYGYTF. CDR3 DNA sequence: TGTGCCAGCAGCCTGTCCGGGACAGAATATGGCTACACCTTC.

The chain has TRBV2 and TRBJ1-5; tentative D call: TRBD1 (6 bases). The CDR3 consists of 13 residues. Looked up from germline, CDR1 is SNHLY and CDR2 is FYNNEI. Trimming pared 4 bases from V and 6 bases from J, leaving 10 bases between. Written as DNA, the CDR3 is TGTGCCAGCAGTGTGGGGGGCCTTCAGCCCCAGCATTTT. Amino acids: CASSVGGLQPQHF.

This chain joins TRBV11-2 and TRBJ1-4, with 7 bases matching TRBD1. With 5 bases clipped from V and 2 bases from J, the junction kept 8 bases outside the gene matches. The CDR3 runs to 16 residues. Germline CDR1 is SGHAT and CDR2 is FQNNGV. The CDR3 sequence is CASSPFSGQTNEKLFF. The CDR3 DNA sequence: TGTGCCAGCAGCCCCTTTTCGGGACAGACTAATGAAAAACTGTTTTTT.

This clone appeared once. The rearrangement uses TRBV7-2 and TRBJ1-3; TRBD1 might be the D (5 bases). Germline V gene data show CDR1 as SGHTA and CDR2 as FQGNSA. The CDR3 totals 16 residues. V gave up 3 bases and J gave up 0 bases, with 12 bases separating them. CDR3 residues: CASSFQGLSSGNTIYF. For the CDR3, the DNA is TGTGCCAGCAGCTTTCAGGGACTTAGCTCTGGAAACACCATATATTTT.

Here the CDR3 reads CASSPSNTEAFF. In nucleotides, the CDR3 is TGTGCCAGCTCACCGTCGAACACTGAAGCTTTCTTT. This rearrangement joins TRBV18 to TRBJ1-1, with D hard to call. Germline V CDR1 and CDR2: KGHSH, LQKENI. V was pared by 3 bases and J by 1 base, with 3 bases between. This CDR3 has 12 amino acids.

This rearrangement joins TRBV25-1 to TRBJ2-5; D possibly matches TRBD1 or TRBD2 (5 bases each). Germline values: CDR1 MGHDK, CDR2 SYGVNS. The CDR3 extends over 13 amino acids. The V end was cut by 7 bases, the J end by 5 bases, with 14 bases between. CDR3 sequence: CASNQGPQETQYF. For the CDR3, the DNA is TGTGCCAGCAATCAGGGACCGCAGGAGACCCAGTACTTC.

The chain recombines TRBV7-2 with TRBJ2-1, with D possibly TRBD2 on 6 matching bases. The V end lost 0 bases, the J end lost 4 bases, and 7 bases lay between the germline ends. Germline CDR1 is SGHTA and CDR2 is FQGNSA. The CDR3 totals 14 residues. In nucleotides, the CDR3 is TGTGCCAGCAGCTTAGCGGGGGGTTACAATGAGCAGTTCTTC. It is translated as CASSLAGGYNEQFF.

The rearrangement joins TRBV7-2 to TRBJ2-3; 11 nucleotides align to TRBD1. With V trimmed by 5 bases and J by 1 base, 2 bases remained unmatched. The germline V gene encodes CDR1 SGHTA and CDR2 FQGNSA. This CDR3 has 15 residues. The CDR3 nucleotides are TGTGCCAGCAGCGCGGACAGGGGGCGCACAGATACGCAGTATTTT. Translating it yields CASSADRGRTDTQYF. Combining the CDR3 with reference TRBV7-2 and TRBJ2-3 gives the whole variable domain GAGVSQSPSNKVTEKGKDVELRCDPISGHTALYWYRQSLGQGLEFLIYFQGNSAPDKSGLPSDRFSAERTGGSVSTLTIQRTQQEDSAVYLCASSADRGRTDTQYFGPGTRLTVL.

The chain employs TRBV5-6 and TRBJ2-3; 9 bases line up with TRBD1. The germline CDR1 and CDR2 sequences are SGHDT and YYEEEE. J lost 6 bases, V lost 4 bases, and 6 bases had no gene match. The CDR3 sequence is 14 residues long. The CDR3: CASSVDRGRDTQYF. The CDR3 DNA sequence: TGTGCCAGCAGCGTGGACAGGGGAAGGGATACGCAGTATTTT.

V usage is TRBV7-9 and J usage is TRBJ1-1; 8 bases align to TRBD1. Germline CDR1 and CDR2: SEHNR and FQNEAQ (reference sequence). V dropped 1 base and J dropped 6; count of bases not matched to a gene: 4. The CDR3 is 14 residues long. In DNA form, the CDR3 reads TGTGCCAGCAGCTTAGGGACAGGGTCGCCTGAAGCTTTCTTT. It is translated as CASSLGTGSPEAFF.

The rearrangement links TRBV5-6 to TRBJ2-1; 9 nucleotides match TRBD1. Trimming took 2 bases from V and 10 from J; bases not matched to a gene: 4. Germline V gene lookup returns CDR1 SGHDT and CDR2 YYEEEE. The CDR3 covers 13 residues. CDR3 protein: CASSLQGAREQFF. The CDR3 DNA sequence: TGTGCCAGCAGCTTACAGGGGGCGCGGGAGCAGTTCTTC.

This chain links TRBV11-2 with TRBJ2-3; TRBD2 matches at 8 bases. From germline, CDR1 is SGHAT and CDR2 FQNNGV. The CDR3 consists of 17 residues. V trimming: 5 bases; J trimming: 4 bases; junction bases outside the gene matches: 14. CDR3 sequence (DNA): TGTGCCAGCAGCCCGGGGGGGTGGCGGGATGGCTCAGATACGCAGTATTTT. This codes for CASSPGGWRDGSDTQYF.

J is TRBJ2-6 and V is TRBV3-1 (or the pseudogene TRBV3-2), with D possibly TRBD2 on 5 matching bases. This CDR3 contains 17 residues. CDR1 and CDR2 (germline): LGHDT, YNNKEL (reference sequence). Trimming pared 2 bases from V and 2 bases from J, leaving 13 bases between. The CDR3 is CASSQQSGRAGANVLTF. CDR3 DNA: TGTGCCAGCAGCCAACAGTCCGGGCGGGCTGGGGCCAACGTCCTGACTTTC.

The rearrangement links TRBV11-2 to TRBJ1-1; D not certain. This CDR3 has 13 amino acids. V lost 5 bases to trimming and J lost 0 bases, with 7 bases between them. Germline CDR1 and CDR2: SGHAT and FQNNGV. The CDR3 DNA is TGTGCCAGCAGCCGACACATGAACACTGAAGCTTTCTTT. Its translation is CASSRHMNTEAFF.

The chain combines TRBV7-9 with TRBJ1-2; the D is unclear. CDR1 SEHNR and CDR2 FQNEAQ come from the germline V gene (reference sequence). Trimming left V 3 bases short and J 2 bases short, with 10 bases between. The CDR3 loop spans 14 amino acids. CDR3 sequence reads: CASSFKLSNYGYTF. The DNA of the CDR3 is TGTGCCAGCAGCTTCAAGCTTAGCAACTATGGCTACACCTTC.

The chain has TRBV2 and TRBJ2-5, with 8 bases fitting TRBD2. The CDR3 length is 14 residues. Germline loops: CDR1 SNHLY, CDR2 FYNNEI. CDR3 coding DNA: TGTGCAGATGGTAGCGGGACTCCTGGGGAGACCCAGTACTTC. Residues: CADGSGTPGETQYF.

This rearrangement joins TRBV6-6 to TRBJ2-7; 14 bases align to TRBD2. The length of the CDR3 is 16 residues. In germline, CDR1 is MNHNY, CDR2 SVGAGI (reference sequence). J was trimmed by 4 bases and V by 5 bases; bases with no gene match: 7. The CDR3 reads CASSPLGLAGDYEQYF. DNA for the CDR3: TGTGCCAGCAGTCCCCTGGGACTAGCGGGAGATTACGAGCAGTACTTC.

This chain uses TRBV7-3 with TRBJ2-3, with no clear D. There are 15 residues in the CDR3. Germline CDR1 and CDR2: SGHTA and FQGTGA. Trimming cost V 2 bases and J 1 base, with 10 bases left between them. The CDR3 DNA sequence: TGTGCCAGCAGCTTAGACTCAGGCGGCACAGATACGCAGTATTTT. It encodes CASSLDSGGTDTQYF.

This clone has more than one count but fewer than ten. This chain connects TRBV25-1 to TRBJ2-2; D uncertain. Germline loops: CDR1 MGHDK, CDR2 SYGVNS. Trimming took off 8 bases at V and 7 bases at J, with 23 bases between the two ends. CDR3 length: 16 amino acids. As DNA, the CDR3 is TGTGCCAGCTCCGTGGCCGTGGGTCGATTCGGCGGGGAGCTGTTTTTT. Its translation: CASSVAVGRFGGELFF.

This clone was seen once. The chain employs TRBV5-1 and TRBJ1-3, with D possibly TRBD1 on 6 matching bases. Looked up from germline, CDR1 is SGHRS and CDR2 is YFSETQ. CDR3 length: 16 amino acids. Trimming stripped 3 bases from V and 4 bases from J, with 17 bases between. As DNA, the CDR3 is TGCGCCAGCAGCTCTGGCGGTCCAGGGGCCGGAAACACCATATATTTT. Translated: CASSSGGPGAGNTIYF.